The 10 T cell receptor beta chains reported below all come from one sample, sequenced in a study of beta chain features in type 1 diabetes. Regarding the study as a whole: TCRB CDR3s were moderately but significantly shorter in Type 1 diabetes patients in all four CD4+ subsets.

The sequenced template was cDNA made from the entire isolated RNA. The repertoire was sequenced with immunoSEQ multiplex PCR; TCRdb's copy has only in-frame clones and lacks some. The profile shows about 650,000 clones, around 12% of them singletons. For these receptors, no antigen is known. The sequenced sample consisted of naive CD4+ T cells from blood. These receptor sequences come from a man aged 30 to 45 with type 1 diabetes.

CDR3: CASSPERTGNTIYF. CDR3 nucleotide sequence: TGTGCCAGCTCACCCGAGAGGACTGGAAACACCATATATTTT. This chain connects TRBV18 to TRBJ1-3; D ambiguous. Germline-derived CDR1 and CDR2 are KGHSH and LQKENI. Trimming removed 3 bases from V and 2 bases from J, with 8 bases in between. This CDR3 comprises 14 residues. The full variable domain, completed using reference TRBV18 and TRBJ1-3, is NAGVMQNPRHLVRRRGQEARLRCSPMKGHSHVYWYRQLPEEGLKFMVYLQKENIIDESGMPKERFSAEFPKEGPSILRIQQVVRGDSAAYFCASSPERTGNTIYFGEGSWLTVV.

The chain couples TRBV11-2 to TRBJ2-3; unclear D gene. The CDR3 has 13 residues. Between the trimmed V and J ends, which lost 2 bases and 6 bases, there was a span of 9 bases. The germline V gene encodes CDR1 SGHAT and CDR2 FQNNGV. The CDR3 nucleotides read TGTGCCAGCAGCTTAACTCCACAGGATACGCAGTATTTT. It codes for CASSLTPQDTQYF. The variable domain in full, completed from reference TRBV11-2 and TRBJ2-3, reads EAGVAQSPRYKIIEKRQSVAFWCNPISGHATLYWYQQILGQGPKLLIQFQNNGVVDDSQLPKDRFSAERLKGVDSTLKIQPAKLEDSAVYLCASSLTPQDTQYFGPGTRLTVL.

The rearrangement joins TRBV4-2 to TRBJ2-5, with TRBD1 matching 10 bases. Losses at the gene ends were 0 bases for V and 9 bases for J; bases not matched to a gene: 7. CDR3 length equals 15 residues. Germline assignment: CDR1 LGHNA and CDR2 YNFKEQ. The CDR3 protein is CASSQEGQGPTAQYF. DNA of the CDR3: TGTGCCAGCAGCCAAGAGGGACAGGGGCCCACCGCCCAGTACTTC.

This clone was counted between two and nine times. The CDR3 DNA reads TGTGCCAGTAGTGCCGACAGACAGCCCCAGCATTTT. Translation gives CASSADRQPQHF. The chain carries TRBV19 and TRBJ1-5; tentatively, D is TRBD1 (5 bases). The CDR3 runs 12 residues. Germline V gene sequence: CDR1 LNHDA, CDR2 SQIVND (reference sequence). Trimming took 5 bases from V and 7 from J, leaving 9 bases between them.

This clone was detected a few times. The V and J genes are TRBV29-1 and TRBJ2-1, with a weak D call TRBD1 (5 bases). The CDR3 has 15 amino acids. Trimming shortened V by 6 bases and J by 1 base, and 16 bases separated the two germline ends. Per the germline V gene, CDR1 is SQVTM and CDR2 is ANQGSEA. CDR3 protein: CSVPRASSSYNEQFF. The DNA of the CDR3 is TGCAGCGTCCCCAGGGCAAGCTCGTCCTACAATGAGCAGTTCTTC.

This clone was picked up a small number of times. This sequence joins TRBV10-3 and TRBJ1-2; no clear D. This CDR3 has 14 residues. V lost 0 bases, J lost 5 bases, and 10 bases lay in between. Germline V gene lookup returns CDR1 ENHRY and CDR2 SYGVKD. CDR3 protein: CAISESLGWYGYTF. As DNA, the CDR3 is TGTGCCATCAGTGAGTCGTTGGGTTGGTATGGCTACACCTTC.

The V call is TRBV18, the J call TRBJ1-2; D remains ambiguous. This CDR3 has 14 amino acids. Germline V CDR1 and CDR2: KGHSH, LQKENI. Trimming shortened V by 0 bases and J by 1 base, and 6 bases separated the two germline ends. CDR3: CASSPPASNYGYTF. Here the CDR3 DNA reads TGTGCCAGCTCACCACCGGCGAGTAACTATGGCTACACCTTC.

This CDR3 reads CASSRTTETQYF. In DNA, the CDR3 is TGTGCCAGCAGCCGAACAACAGAGACCCAGTACTTC. The chain uses TRBV14 and TRBJ2-5; D gene unclear. Trimming removed 4 bases from V and 4 bases from J, with 7 bases in between. The CDR3 extends over 12 amino acids. Germline CDR1 reads SGHDN; CDR2 reads FVKESK.

The rearrangement links TRBV29-1 to TRBJ2-5, with 11 bases aligning to TRBD2. This CDR3 region has 16 residues. With V trimmed by 2 bases and J by 0 bases, 5 bases remained unmatched. Looked up from germline, CDR1 is SQVTM and CDR2 is ANQGSEA. CDR3 protein: CSVELAGGLYQETQYF. As DNA, the CDR3 is TGCAGCGTTGAACTAGCGGGGGGACTGTACCAAGAGACCCAGTACTTC.

This clone was found a few times. The same CDR3 can be traced to other DNA sequences in this sample. J is TRBJ2-3 and V is TRBV7-2; possibly TRBD2 for D (5 bases). The length of the CDR3 is 13 residues. Germline V gene lookup returns CDR1 SGHTA and CDR2 FQGNSA. V shed 3 bases and J shed 1 base, with 5 bases lying between them. The CDR3 nucleotides are TGTGCCAGCAGCTTCGGGGGCACAGATACGCAGTATTTT. Its protein is CASSFGGTDTQYF.